This T cell receptor (beta chain) was documented in a study of cytomegalovirus exposure and HLA in healthy donors. The PCR used 60 Vbeta and 13 Jbeta primers. Profiling relied on immunoSEQ multiplex PCR, and the TCRdb table lists in-frame clones only, not all of them. Altogether 150,000 to 180,000 clones are present, 60% to 85% being singletons, with the ten largest covering about 4%. On this clone itself: Its antigen is unknown.

Points from the study as a whole: It was likely that a cluster of highly shared sequence variants was a sequencing artifact. The authors assumed roughly uniform sequencing depth across donors for presence/absence analyses. Common viral pathogens seemed, in a later analysis, to connect with several of the most significant clusters. Despite most TCR sequences being rare, some public TCRs occurred in many donors.

The germline V and J ends were trimmed by 4 bases and 7 bases, with 13 bases remaining between them. Germline V lookup: CDR1 WNHNN, CDR2 SYGVQD (reference sequence). CDR3 length: 14 residues. V and J are TRBV10-1 and TRBJ2-2; D gene uncertain. This clonotype originated in a woman in her thirties or forties in good health and CMV-seronegative. The sequenced material came from PBMCs. The CDR3 DNA sequence: TGCGCCAGCAGTGTGGAAGGAGCCGGCGGGGAGCTGTTTTTT. Its translation: CASSVEGAGGELFF.